The 20 T cell receptor beta chains given below trace back to one sample, sequenced in a study of shared clonotypes between healthy human individuals. Produced via immunoSEQ multiplex PCR; TCRdb's table is partial and in-frame only. The sample shows around 550,000 clones, about 95% of them seen only once. The sequencing sample was made of naive CD4+ T cells sorted from blood. As for subset: CD45RA+ positively selected. These receptor sequences come from a woman aged 25-40 years in good health.

The gene calls are TRBV23-1 and TRBJ2-7; either TRBD1 or TRBD2 may supply D (5 bases each). Being an ORF, TRBV23-1 has a function that is uncertain. Trimming stripped 3 bases from V and 0 bases from J, with 18 bases between. CDR3 size: 17 residues. The CDR3 protein is CASSHRHQSGASYEQYF. For the CDR3, the DNA is TGCGCCAGCAGTCACCGACACCAATCCGGGGCCTCCTACGAGCAGTACTTC.

This rearrangement joins TRBV5-4 to TRBJ1-5; D gene uncertain. Between the trimmed V and J ends, which lost 4 bases and 1 base, there was a span of 9 bases. The CDR3 is made up of 14 amino acids. Germline CDR1 is SGHNT and CDR2 is YYREEE (reference sequence). CDR3 loop: CASSREGSNQPQHF. The CDR3 coding sequence is TGTGCCAGCAGCCGGGAGGGAAGCAATCAGCCCCAGCATTTT.

This sequence joins TRBV4-1 and TRBJ1-3; no clear D gene. The ends were cut back, 0 bases at V and 0 bases at J, with 6 bases in the middle. CDR3 length: 15 residues. Looked up from germline, CDR1 is MGHRA and CDR2 is YSYEKL. The CDR3 protein is CASSQDNFSGNTIYF. CDR3 coding DNA: TGCGCCAGCAGCCAAGATAACTTCTCTGGAAACACCATATATTTT.

This chain links TRBV18 with TRBJ1-1; D is unresolved. The ends were cut back, 4 bases at V and 3 bases at J, with 18 bases in the middle. The CDR3 is 16 residues long. Germline assignment: CDR1 KGHSH and CDR2 LQKENI. The chain's CDR3 is CASSLPAISADTEAFF. The CDR3 nucleotides are TGTGCCAGCTCACTACCCGCAATAAGTGCGGACACTGAAGCTTTCTTT. Drawing the rest from reference TRBV18 and TRBJ1-1, the complete variable domain is NAGVMQNPRHLVRRRGQEARLRCSPMKGHSHVYWYRQLPEEGLKFMVYLQKENIIDESGMPKERFSAEFPKEGPSILRIQQVVRGDSAAYFCASSLPAISADTEAFFGQGTRLTVV.

This chain joins TRBV27 and TRBJ2-7, with 9 nucleotides matching TRBD1. V shed 6 bases, J shed 2 bases, and the junction held 5 bases outside the gene matches. CDR3 length equals 14 residues. Looked up from germline, CDR1 is MNHEY and CDR2 is SMNVEV (reference sequence). CDR3 DNA: TGTGCCAGCAGGAACCGGGACAGGGCCTACGAGCAGTACTTC. Translation: CASRNRDRAYEQYF.

The chain has TRBV20-1 and TRBJ1-6; D remains ambiguous. The germline gives CDR1 DFQATT, CDR2 SNEGSKA (reference sequence). The V and J ends lost 3 bases and 7 bases respectively, with 4 bases between them. This CDR3 has 11 amino acids. The DNA for the CDR3 is TGCAGTGCTAGTAACAATTCACCCCTCCACTTT. It is translated as CSASNNSPLHF.

The chain uses TRBV27 and TRBJ2-7; 14 bases agree with TRBD2. The CDR3 spans 14 residues. V was pared by 6 bases and J by 6 bases, with 4 bases of the junction left unmatched. CDR1 is MNHEY, CDR2 SMNVEV, per germline (reference sequence). The CDR3 sequence: CASSRLAGGREQYF. DNA for the CDR3: TGTGCCAGCAGCCGACTAGCGGGAGGGCGCGAGCAGTACTTC.

The J gene is TRBJ2-7, the V gene TRBV11-3; no definite D call. The V and J ends lost 3 bases and 0 bases respectively, with 6 bases between them. The CDR3 has 13 amino acids. Germline CDR1 reads SGHNT; CDR2 reads YENEEA. CDR3 sequence reads: CASSLGNSYEQYF. The CDR3 coding sequence is TGTGCCAGCAGCTTGGGCAACTCCTACGAGCAGTACTTC. Supplemented by reference TRBV11-3 and TRBJ2-7, the full variable domain reads EAGVVQSPRYKIIEKKQPVAFWCNPISGHNTLYWYLQNLGQGPELLIRYENEEAVDDSQLPKDRFSAERLKGVDSTLKIQPAELGDSAVYLCASSLGNSYEQYFGPGTRLTVT.

The chain employs TRBV28 and TRBJ2-1; D might be TRBD2 (5 bases). The germline CDR1 and CDR2 sequences are MDHEN and SYDVKM. V was shortened by 1 base and J by 9 bases, with 10 bases between the two germline ends. There are 13 residues in the CDR3. CDR3 loop: CASSLFRGGEQFF. For the CDR3, the DNA is TGTGCCAGCAGTTTATTCCGAGGAGGTGAGCAGTTCTTC.

The chain has TRBV9 and TRBJ2-5; D may be TRBD2 (6 bases). The CDR3 consists of 16 residues. Trimming took off 3 bases at V and 0 bases at J, with 15 bases between the two ends. Germline V gene sequence: CDR1 SGDLS, CDR2 YYNGEE. CDR3 sequence: CASSAGTSHYQETQYF. As DNA, the CDR3 is TGTGCCAGCAGCGCAGGGACTTCTCATTACCAAGAGACCCAGTACTTC.

The chain recombines TRBV11-3 with TRBJ2-6; D gene unclear. CDR3 length: 14 amino acids. Looked up from germline, CDR1 is SGHNT and CDR2 is YENEEA. V shed 7 bases and J shed 2 bases, with 9 bases lying between them. This CDR3 is CASNEQPGANVLTF. In nucleotides, the CDR3 is TGTGCCAGCAATGAGCAGCCTGGGGCCAACGTCCTGACTTTC.

The chain couples TRBV7-9 to TRBJ2-7; 9 bases match TRBD2. Germline CDR1 SEHNR, CDR2 FQNEAQ (reference sequence). V trimming: 5 bases; J trimming: 5 bases; junction bases outside the gene matches: 13. The CDR3 totals 16 residues. The CDR3 is CASSLLGWREGDEQYF. DNA for the CDR3: TGTGCCAGCAGCCTCCTGGGGTGGCGGGAGGGTGACGAGCAGTACTTC.

The chain joins TRBV2 to TRBJ1-3; D remains ambiguous. The germline gives CDR1 SNHLY, CDR2 FYNNEI. Trimming pared 2 bases from V and 1 base from J, leaving 6 bases between. The CDR3 covers 14 residues. The CDR3 here is CASSEWGSGNTIYF. The CDR3, as DNA: TGTGCCAGCAGTGAATGGGGATCTGGAAACACCATATATTTT.

The genes are TRBV16 and TRBJ1-5, with 7 bases identical to TRBD1. Germline V gene lookup returns CDR1 KGHSY and CDR2 FQNENV. The CDR3 contains 18 residues. V gave up 0 bases and J gave up 0 bases; unmatched junction bases: 8. The CDR3 loop reads CASSQSGQISYSNQPQHF. In DNA, the CDR3 is TGTGCCAGCAGCCAATCGGGACAGATATCTTATAGCAATCAGCCCCAGCATTTT.

The rearrangement uses TRBV7-7 and TRBJ2-5, with TRBD1 as a possible D gene (6 bases). V was trimmed by 0 bases and J by 5 bases, leaving 7 bases between them. This CDR3 has 13 residues. The germline gives CDR1 SSHAT, CDR2 FNYEAQ (reference sequence). CDR3 protein: CASSLAQGETQYF. CDR3 bases: TGTGCCAGCAGCTTAGCCCAGGGGGAGACCCAGTACTTC.

CDR3 bases: TGTGCCAGCAAACAGAAATTATCCTACGAGCAGTACTTC. This translates into CASKQKLSYEQYF. The rearrangement joins TRBV2 to TRBJ2-7; D gene uncertain. Germline-derived CDR1 and CDR2 are SNHLY and FYNNEI. Trimming removed 7 bases from V and 1 base from J, with 11 bases in between. This CDR3 is built from 13 residues.

The rearrangement joins TRBV6-1 to TRBJ1-1; weak D call: TRBD1 (5 bases). Deletions cut 1 base from V and 1 base from J, with 10 bases between. The CDR3 totals 15 residues. The germline V gene encodes CDR1 MNHNS and CDR2 SASEGT. The DNA of the CDR3 is TGTGCCAGCAGTGAAGAGGGGTTGCCGAACACTGAAGCTTTCTTT. Its protein product is CASSEEGLPNTEAFF.

The J gene is TRBJ1-4, the V gene TRBV7-9, with D tentatively TRBD1 (5 bases). Trimming left V 5 bases short and J 5 bases short, with 15 bases between. This CDR3 comprises 15 residues. From germline, CDR1 is SEHNR and CDR2 FQNEAQ (reference sequence). The DNA of the CDR3 is TGTGCCAGCAGCGTTGGCGGGACGGAGAATGAAAAACTGTTTTTT. This sequence encodes CASSVGGTENEKLFF. Filled out from reference TRBV7-9 and TRBJ1-4, the complete variable domain reads DTGVSQNPRHKITKRGQNVTFRCDPISEHNRLYWYRQTLGQGPEFLTYFQNEAQLEKSRLLSDRFSAERPKGSFSTLEIQRTEQGDSAMYLCASSVGGTENEKLFFGSGTQLSVL.

The chain uses TRBV28 and TRBJ2-1, with 12 bases fitting TRBD2. The CDR3 has 16 amino acids. In germline, CDR1 is MDHEN, CDR2 SYDVKM. J was trimmed by 4 bases and V by 4 bases; bases with no gene match: 5. The DNA for the CDR3 is TGTGCCAGCAGTTCCCAACTAGCGGGAGGATACAATGAGCAGTTCTTC. Translation: CASSSQLAGGYNEQFF.

The chain is built from TRBV2 and TRBJ1-2; tentatively, D is TRBD1 (5 bases). The V and J ends lost 1 base and 0 bases respectively, with 12 bases between them. The CDR3 contains 16 residues. CDR1 SNHLY and CDR2 FYNNEI come from the germline V gene. The CDR3, as DNA: TGTGCCAGCAGTGAAGTACCAGGGATTCCTAACTATGGCTACACCTTC. Its translation: CASSEVPGIPNYGYTF.